This TCR beta chain was sequenced in a study of CD8 T cells in Susac syndrome. Study findings and constraints: That the number of individuals in its TCR sequencing and HLA analysis was relatively small was acknowledged by the study.

An input of about 0.45 to 1 ug of RNA was subjected to reverse transcription using random hexamers. The immunoSEQ assay covered 54 Vbeta and 13 Jbeta segments for CDR3. Via MiXCR, TCRdb re-called the immunoSEQ multiplex PCR reads, giving one row per CDR3 protein. The sample records approximately 230,000 distinct CDR3 sequences, approximately 92% being singletons. This CDR3 is built from 13 residues. Trimming took off 0 bases at V and 4 bases at J, with 6 bases between the two ends. Germline V gene sequence: CDR1 MNHEY, CDR2 SMNVEV (reference sequence). Points on this clonotype: Its antigen is not identified.

Sequencing of TCR beta was performed on blood CD8+ T cells and on blood CD4+ T cells. The sequence was collected from a human donor with multiple sclerosis. V is TRBV27 and J is TRBJ1-1; D not certain. Sequencing was carried out using CD4+ T cells from PBMCs. The CDR3 loop reads CASSLSLFTEAFF. CDR3 nucleotide sequence: TGTGCCAGCAGTTTATCACTTTTCACTGAAGCTTTCTTT.